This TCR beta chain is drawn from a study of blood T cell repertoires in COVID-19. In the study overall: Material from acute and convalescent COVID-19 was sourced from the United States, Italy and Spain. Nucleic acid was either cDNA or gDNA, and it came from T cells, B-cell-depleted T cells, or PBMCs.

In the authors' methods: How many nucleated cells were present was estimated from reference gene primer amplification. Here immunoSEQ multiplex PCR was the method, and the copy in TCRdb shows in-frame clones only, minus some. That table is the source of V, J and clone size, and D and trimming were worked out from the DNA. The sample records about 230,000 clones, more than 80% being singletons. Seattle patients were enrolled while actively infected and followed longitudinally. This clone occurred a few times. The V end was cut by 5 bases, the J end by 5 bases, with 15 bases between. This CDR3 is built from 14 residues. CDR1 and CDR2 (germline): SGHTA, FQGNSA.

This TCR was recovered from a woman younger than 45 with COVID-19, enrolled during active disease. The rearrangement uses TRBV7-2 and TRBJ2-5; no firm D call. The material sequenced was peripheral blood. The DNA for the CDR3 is TGTGCCAGCAGCCCCGCCAGTGGTTATGAGACCCAGTACTTC. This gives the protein CASSPASGYETQYF. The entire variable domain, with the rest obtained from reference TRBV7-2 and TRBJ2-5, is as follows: GAGVSQSPSNKVTEKGKDVELRCDPISGHTALYWYRQSLGQGLEFLIYFQGNSAPDKSGLPSDRFSAERTGGSVSTLTIQRTQQEDSAVYLCASSPASGYETQYFGPGTRLLVL.